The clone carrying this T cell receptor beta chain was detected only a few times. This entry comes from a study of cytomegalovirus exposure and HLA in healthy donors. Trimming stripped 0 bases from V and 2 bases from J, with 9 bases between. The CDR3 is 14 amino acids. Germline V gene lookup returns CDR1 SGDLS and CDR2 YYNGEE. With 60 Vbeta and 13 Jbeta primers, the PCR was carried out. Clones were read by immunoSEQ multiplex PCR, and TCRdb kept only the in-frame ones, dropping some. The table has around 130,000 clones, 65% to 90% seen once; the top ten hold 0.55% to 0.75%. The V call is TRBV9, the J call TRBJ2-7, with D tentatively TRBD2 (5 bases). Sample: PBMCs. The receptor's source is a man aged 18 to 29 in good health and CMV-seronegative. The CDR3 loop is CASSVAGSTYEQYF. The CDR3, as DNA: TGTGCCAGCAGCGTAGCGGGGTCCACCTACGAGCAGTACTTC.